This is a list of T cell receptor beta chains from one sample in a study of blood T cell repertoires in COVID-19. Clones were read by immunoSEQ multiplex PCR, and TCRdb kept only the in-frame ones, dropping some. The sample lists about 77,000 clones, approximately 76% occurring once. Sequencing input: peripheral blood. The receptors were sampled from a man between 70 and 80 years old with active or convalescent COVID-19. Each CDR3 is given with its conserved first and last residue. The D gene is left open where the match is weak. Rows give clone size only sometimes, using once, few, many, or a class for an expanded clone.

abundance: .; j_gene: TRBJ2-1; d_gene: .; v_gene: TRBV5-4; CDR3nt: TGTGCCAGCAGCTCAGCATTAGCTGCCTCCTACAATGAGCAGTTCTTC; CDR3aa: CASSSALAASYNEQFF
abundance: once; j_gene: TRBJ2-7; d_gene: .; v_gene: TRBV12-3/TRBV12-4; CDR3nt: TGTGCCAGCAGGCGGGGCTTGAGCGAGCAGTACTTC; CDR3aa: CASRRGLSEQYF
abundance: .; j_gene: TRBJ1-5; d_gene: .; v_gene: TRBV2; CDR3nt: TGTGCCAGCAGACAAACAAATCAGCCCCAGCATTTT; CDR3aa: CASRQTNQPQHF
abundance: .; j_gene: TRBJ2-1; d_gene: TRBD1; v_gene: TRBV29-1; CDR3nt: TGCAGCGTTGGACGCCGGGACAGGGGAGACAATGAGCAGTTCTTC; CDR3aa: CSVGRRDRGDNEQFF
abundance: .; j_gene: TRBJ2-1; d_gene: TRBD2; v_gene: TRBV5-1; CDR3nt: TGCGCCAGCAGCGGGACTAGCGGGGGTTCCAATGAGCAGTTCTTC; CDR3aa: CASSGTSGGSNEQFF
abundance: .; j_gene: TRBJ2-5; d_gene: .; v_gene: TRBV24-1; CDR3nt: TGTGCCACGGGACAAGGAGAAGAGACCCAGTACTTC; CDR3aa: CATGQGEETQYF
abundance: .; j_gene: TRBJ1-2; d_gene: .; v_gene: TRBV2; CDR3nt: TGTGCCACCATCCTTGACAGGACTGATTTGAATGGCTACACCTTC; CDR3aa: CATILDRTDLNGYTF
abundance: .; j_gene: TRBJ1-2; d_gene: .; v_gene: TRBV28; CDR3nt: TGTGCCAGCAGTTTAAGAGGTGGCGGCTACACCTTC; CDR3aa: CASSLRGGGYTF
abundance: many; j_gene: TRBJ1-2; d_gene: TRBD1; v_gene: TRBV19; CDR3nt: TGTGCCAGTAGGAGACAGGGTGGCTACACCTTC; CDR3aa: CASRRQGGYTF
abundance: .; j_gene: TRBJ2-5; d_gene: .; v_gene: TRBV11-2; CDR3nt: TGTGCCAGCAGCCCACAAGAGACCCAGTACTTC; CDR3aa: CASSPQETQYF
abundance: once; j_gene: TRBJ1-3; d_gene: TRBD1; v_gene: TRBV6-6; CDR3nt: TGTGCCAGCAGCCGCGGCGGACAGGTCTCTGGAAACACCATATATTTT; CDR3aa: CASSRGGQVSGNTIYF
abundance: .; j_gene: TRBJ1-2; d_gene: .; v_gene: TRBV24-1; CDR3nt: TGTGCCACCAGTGACCCGGGTCTGAACTATGGCTACACCTTC; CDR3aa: CATSDPGLNYGYTF
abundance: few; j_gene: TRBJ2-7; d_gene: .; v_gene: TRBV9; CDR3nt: TGTGCCAGCAGCGTCGCCGGGACACCTACCTACGAGCAGTACTTC; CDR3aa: CASSVAGTPTYEQYF
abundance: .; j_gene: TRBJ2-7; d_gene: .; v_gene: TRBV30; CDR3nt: TGTGCCTGGAGTGGGCCCGACAGGATCCTCGAGCAGTACTTC; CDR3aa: CAWSGPDRILEQYF
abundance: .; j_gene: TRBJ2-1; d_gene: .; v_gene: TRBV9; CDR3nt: TGTGCCAGCAGCGTAGGTAGTTTCTATGAGCAGTTCTTC; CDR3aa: CASSVGSFYEQFF
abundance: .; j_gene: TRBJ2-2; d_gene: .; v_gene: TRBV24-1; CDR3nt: TGTGCCACCAGCAGCCGCAGGGGGAACACCGGGGAGCTGTTTTTT; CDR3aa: CATSSRRGNTGELFF
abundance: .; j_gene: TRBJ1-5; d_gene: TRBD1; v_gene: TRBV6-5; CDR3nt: TGTGCCAGCGGGGAGGACAGGACAAGAAATCAGCCCCAGCATTTT; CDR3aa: CASGEDRTRNQPQHF
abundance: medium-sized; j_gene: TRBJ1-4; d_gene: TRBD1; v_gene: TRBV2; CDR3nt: TGTGCCAGCAGGCCGGAGGGACAGTCTAATGAAAAACTGTTTTTT; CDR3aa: CASRPEGQSNEKLFF
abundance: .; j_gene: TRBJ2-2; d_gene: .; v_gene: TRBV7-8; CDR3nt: TGTGCCAGCAGCCTTTACACTCACGGGACTAACACCGGGGAGCTGTTTTTT; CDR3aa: CASSLYTHGTNTGELFF
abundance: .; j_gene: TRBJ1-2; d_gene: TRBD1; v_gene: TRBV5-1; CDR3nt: TGCGCCAGCAGCTCCGGACAGGGATCTTGGGGCTACACCTTC; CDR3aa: CASSSGQGSWGYTF
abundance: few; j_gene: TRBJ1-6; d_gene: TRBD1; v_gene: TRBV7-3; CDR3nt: TGTGCCAGCAGCTTATCGGGACAGGGTGCTTCACCCCTCCACTTT; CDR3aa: CASSLSGQGASPLHF
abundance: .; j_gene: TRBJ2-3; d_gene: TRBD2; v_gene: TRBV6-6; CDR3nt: TGTGCCAGCAGTCCGGGACTAGCGGGGTACGATTACACAGATACGCAGTATTTT; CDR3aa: CASSPGLAGYDYTDTQYF
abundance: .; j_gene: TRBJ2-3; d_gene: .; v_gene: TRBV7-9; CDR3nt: TGTGCCAGCAGCTTTAATGGGGACAACACAGATACGCAGTATTTT; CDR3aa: CASSFNGDNTDTQYF
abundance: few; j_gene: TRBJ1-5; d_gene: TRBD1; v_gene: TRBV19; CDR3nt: TGTGCCAGTACCCCGGACAGGGCTTTGCAGCCCCAGCATTTT; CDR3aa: CASTPDRALQPQHF
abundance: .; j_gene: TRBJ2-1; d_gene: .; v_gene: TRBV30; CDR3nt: TGTGCCTGGAGTGCCTCAGCGGAGGGCAATGAGCAGTTCTTC; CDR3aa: CAWSASAEGNEQFF
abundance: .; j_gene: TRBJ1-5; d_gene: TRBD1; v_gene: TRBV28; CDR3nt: TGTGCCAGCAGTTTCCCGGGACAGGACCTTAATAGCAATCAGCCCCAGCATTTT; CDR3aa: CASSFPGQDLNSNQPQHF
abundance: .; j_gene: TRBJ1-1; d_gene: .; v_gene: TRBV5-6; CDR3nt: TGTGCCAGCAGCTTGACTAGAACTGAAGCTTTCTTT; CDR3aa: CASSLTRTEAFF
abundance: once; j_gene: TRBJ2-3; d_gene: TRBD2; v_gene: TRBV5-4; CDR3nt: TGTGCCAGCAGCTTGGCTAGCGGGGGGCCTCCCCGCACAGATACGCAGTATTTT; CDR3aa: CASSLASGGPPRTDTQYF
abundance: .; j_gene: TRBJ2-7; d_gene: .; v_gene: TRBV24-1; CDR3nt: TGTGCCACCAGTGTTGGACATACCTACGAGCAGTACTTC; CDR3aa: CATSVGHTYEQYF
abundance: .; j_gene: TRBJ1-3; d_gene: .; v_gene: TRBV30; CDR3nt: TGTGCCGGAGACAGTAACTCTGGAAACACCATATATTTT; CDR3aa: CAGDSNSGNTIYF
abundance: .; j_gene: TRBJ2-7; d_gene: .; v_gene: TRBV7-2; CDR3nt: TGTGCCAGCAGCTACACCACAGAAGGCCTAGCGTACTTC; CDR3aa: CASSYTTEGLAYF
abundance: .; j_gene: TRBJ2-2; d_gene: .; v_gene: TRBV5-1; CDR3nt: TGCGCCAGCAGTTCGAGATCGGACTCCGGGGAGCTGTTTTTT; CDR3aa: CASSSRSDSGELFF
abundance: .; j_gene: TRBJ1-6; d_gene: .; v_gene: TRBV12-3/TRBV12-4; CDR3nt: TGTGCCAGCAGTCCCGGGGGGCATTCACCCCTCCACTTT; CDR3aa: CASSPGGHSPLHF
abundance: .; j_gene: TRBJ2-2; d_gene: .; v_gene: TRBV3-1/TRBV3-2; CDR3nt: TGTGCCAGCAGCCAAGATCTGGGAGCGCGGACCGGGGAGCTGTTTTTT; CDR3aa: CASSQDLGARTGELFF
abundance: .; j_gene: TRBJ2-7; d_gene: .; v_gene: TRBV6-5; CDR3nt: TGTGCCAGCAGTTACTCGTCGGGCAGAACCGGGGACGAGCAGTACTTC; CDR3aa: CASSYSSGRTGDEQYF
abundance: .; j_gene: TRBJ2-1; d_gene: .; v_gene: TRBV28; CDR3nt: TGTGCCAGCAGTTTCTCCCCTAGTAACCCTTACAATGAGCAGTTCTTC; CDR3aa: CASSFSPSNPYNEQFF
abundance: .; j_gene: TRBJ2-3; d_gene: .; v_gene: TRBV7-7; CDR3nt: TGTGCTAGCAGCTCAAACCTTAGAGATACGCAGTATTTT; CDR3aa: CASSSNLRDTQYF
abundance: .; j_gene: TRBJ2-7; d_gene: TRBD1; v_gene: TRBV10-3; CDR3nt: TGTGCCATCACTGACAGGGCTAGAAGCTCCTACGAGCAGTACTTC; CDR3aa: CAITDRARSSYEQYF
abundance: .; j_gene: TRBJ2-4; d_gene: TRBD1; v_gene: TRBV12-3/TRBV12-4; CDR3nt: TGTGCCAGCAGTAATACAGGGGCCAACATTCAGTACTTC; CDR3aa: CASSNTGANIQYF
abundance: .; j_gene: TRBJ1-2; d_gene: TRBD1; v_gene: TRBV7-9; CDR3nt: TGTGCCAGCAGCTCACCGGACAGGGTTGGAGGCTACACCTTC; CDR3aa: CASSSPDRVGGYTF
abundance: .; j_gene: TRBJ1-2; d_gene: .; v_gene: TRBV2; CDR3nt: TGTGCCAGCAGGGGCGGGCTAAACAGCTATGGCTACACCTTC; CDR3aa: CASRGGLNSYGYTF
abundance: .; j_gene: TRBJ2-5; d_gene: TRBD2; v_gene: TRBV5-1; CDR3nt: TGCGCCAGCAGCTTGTCCCTAGCGGGGGGGTTAGAGACCCAGTACTTC; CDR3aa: CASSLSLAGGLETQYF
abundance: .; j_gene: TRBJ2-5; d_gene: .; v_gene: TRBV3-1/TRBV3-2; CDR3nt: TGTGCCAGCAGCCAAGGCGGCTCCGATGAGACCCAGTACTTC; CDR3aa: CASSQGGSDETQYF
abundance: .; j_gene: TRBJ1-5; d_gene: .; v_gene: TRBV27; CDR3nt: TGTGCCAGCAGTTTTGGGCAGGGAAGCAATCAGCCCCAGCATTTT; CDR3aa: CASSFGQGSNQPQHF
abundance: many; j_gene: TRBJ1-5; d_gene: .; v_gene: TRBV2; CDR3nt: TGTGCCAGCAGTCCGACAGATAGCAATCAGCCCCAGCATTTT; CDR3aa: CASSPTDSNQPQHF
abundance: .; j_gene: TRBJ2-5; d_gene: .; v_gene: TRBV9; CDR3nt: TGTGCCAGCAGCGTAGGGGCGACCCAGTACTTC; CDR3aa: CASSVGATQYF
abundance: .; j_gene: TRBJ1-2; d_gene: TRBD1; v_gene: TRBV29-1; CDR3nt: TGCAGCGCTGGAGCCGGGACAGATTATGGCTACACCTTC; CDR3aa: CSAGAGTDYGYTF
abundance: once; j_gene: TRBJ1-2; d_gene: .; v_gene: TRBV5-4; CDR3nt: TGTGCCAGCAGCGCAATGACGGGATCTAACTATGGCTACACCTTC; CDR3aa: CASSAMTGSNYGYTF
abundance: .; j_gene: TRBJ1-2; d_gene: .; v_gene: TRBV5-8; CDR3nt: TGTGCCAGCCGAAAAGCGGGGTCTGGCTACACCTTC; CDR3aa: CASRKAGSGYTF
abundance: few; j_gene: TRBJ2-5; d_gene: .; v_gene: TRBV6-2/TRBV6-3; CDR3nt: TGTGCCAGCAGTTACCTGAGAGAGACCCAGTACTTC; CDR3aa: CASSYLRETQYF